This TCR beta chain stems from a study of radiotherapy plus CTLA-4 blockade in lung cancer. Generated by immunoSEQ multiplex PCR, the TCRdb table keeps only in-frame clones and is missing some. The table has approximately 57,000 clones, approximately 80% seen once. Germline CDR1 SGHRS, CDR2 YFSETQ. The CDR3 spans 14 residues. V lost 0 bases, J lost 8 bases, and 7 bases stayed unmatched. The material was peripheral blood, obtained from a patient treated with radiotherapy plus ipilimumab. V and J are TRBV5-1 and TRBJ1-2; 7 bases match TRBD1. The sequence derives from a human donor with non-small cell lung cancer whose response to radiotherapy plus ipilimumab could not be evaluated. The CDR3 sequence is CASSLDLGTDGYTF. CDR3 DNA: TGCGCCAGCAGCTTGGACCTAGGGACAGACGGCTACACCTTC. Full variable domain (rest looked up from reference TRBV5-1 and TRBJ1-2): KAGVTQTPRYLIKTRGQQVTLSCSPISGHRSVSWYQQTPGQGLQFLFEYFSETQRNKGNFPGRFSGRQFSNSRSEMNVSTLELGDSALYLCASSLDLGTDGYTFGSGTRLTVV.